The T cell receptor (beta chain) described here comes from a study of vaccination and CD4 T cells after COVID-19. Study overall: Convalescent patients gave post-COVID blood a median about 110 days post-diagnosis, range 35 to 161. Ranging from 14 to 241, the interval between dose two and post-vaccine sampling had a median of approximately 67 days. Study outcomes and limitations: Spike mono-reactivity was shown by 304 of 307 vaccine-specific clones in convalescent patients. Relatively few convalescent patients and no early post-infection timepoints were analyzed.

Germline V gene data show CDR1 as LNHDA and CDR2 as SQIVND (reference sequence). The V and J ends lost 7 bases and 3 bases respectively, with 11 bases between them. CDR3 size: 13 residues. Turning to this clonotype: No antigen is known for it.

TCRdb analysed the PCR reads with MiXCR anew, one entry per CDR3 protein. In the table there are 20,000 to 25,000 distinct CDR3 sequences, around 60% of which are singletons. The genes are TRBV19 and TRBJ2-3; weak D call: TRBD1 (6 bases). This sequence originates from a human donor who had recovered from COVID-19. The input for sequencing was CD4+ T cells from blood, taken before SARS-CoV-2 vaccination. The CDR3 DNA sequence: TGTGCCAGTATGAACAGGGCTACAGATACGCAGTATTTT. Protein product: CASMNRATDTQYF.